Each of the 25 T cell receptor beta chains below was sequenced from the same sample in a study of CD8 T cells in cerebrospinal fluid in Alzheimer's disease. TCRdb re-analyzed the 10x single-cell sequencing reads; it lists each CDR3 protein once, without DNA. This sample's clone table lists over a thousand distinct CDR3 sequences. Sequencing was performed on cerebrospinal fluid. Receptors were obtained from a human donor with Alzheimer's disease.

The gene calls are TRBV2 and TRBJ2-7; the D gene TCRdb calls, TRBD1, cannot be checked with no DNA. CDR3 size: 16 residues. Germline V gene lookup returns CDR1 SNHLY and CDR2 FYNNEI. CDR3: CASDYQGDRASYEQYF.

Its frequency marks this clonotype as large. This chain links TRBV3-1 with TRBJ1-2; TCRdb outputs TRBD1, but without DNA this stays unchecked. The germline V gene encodes CDR1 LGHDT and CDR2 YNNKEL (reference sequence). The CDR3 is made up of 13 amino acids. CDR3 sequence: CASSPPGLDGYTF.

V is TRBV19 and J is TRBJ2-3. The germline V gene has CDR1 LNHDA and CDR2 SQIVND (reference sequence). The CDR3 runs 16 residues. The CDR3 sequence: CASSIYRTWSPDTQYF.

The rearrangement links TRBV5-4 to TRBJ2-3; absent DNA, TCRdb's TRBD1 call cannot be checked. The CDR3 spans 13 residues. Germline lookup yields CDR1 SGHNT and CDR2 YYREEE (reference sequence). Here the CDR3 reads CASSLYLGGTQYF.

In terms of frequency, this clonotype is large (0.1 to 1%). V is TRBV7-9 and J is TRBJ2-7. This CDR3 is 15 amino acids long. Germline CDR1 is SEHNR and CDR2 is FQNEAQ (reference sequence). CDR3 region: CASSTDSGDPYEQYF.

According to its frequency, this clonotype is medium-sized. V is TRBV11-1 and J is TRBJ1-1; TCRdb reports TRBD1, a call that lacks DNA to check it against. Germline V gene lookup returns CDR1 SGHAT and CDR2 FQDESV (reference sequence). CDR3 length: 14 amino acids. The CDR3 is CASSYPDRDTEAFF.

This clonotype ranks as medium-sized in terms of frequency. The genes are TRBV6-1 and TRBJ1-5. Germline lookup yields CDR1 MNHNS and CDR2 SASEGT. CDR3 length equals 14 residues. The CDR3: CASSETGGGQPQHF.

Judged by frequency, this clonotype is medium-sized (0.01 to 0.1%). The J gene is TRBJ1-3, the V gene TRBV6-6; the TCRdb D gene call, TRBD1, has no DNA to confirm it. The germline V gene encodes CDR1 MNHNY and CDR2 SVGAGI (reference sequence). The CDR3 runs 15 residues. This CDR3 is CASSMTEWAGNTIYF.

This clonotype is identified as large from frequency. The rearrangement uses TRBV4-1 and TRBJ1-2; the D call from TCRdb, TRBD1, cannot be confirmed without DNA. CDR1 MGHRA and CDR2 YSYEKL come from the germline V gene. There are 15 residues in the CDR3. CDR3 amino acids: CASSRGQGLEYGYTF.

Measured by frequency, this clonotype is medium-sized (0.01 to 0.1%). This sequence joins TRBV12-3 or TRBV12-4 and TRBJ1-5; the TRBD1 assignment by TCRdb is unverifiable without DNA. CDR3 length: 15 amino acids. The CDR3 spells CASSLVAGANQPQHF.

This clonotype is classed as medium-sized by frequency. The chain employs TRBV20-1 and TRBJ1-4; TCRdb selects TRBD1, and the lack of DNA leaves this call unchecked. There are 16 residues in the CDR3. Germline CDR1 is DFQATT and CDR2 is SNEGSKA (reference sequence). Here the CDR3 reads CSARRGGTVGNEKLFF.

The CDR3 loop is CASRVVSGGYTF. The chain uses TRBV19 and TRBJ1-2. Looked up from germline, CDR1 is LNHDA and CDR2 is SQIVND (reference sequence). This CDR3 is 12 amino acids long.

This clonotype ranks as medium-sized in terms of frequency. The V gene is TRBV4-1, the J gene TRBJ1-4. This CDR3 contains 13 residues. Per germline, CDR1 MGHRA and CDR2 YSYEKL. This CDR3 is CASSRAENEKLFF.

This clonotype is called large based on its frequency. The chain has TRBV7-6 and TRBJ2-5; lacking DNA, the TRBD2 call made by TCRdb goes unchecked. CDR1 and CDR2 (germline): SGHVS, FNYEAQ. The CDR3 consists of 15 residues. This CDR3 reads CASSSAQAGQETQYF.

This clonotype is classed as large by frequency. The chain uses TRBV20-1 and TRBJ1-5; TCRdb returns TRBD1, unconfirmable since there is no DNA. The CDR3 totals 17 residues. Germline V gene lookup returns CDR1 DFQATT and CDR2 SNEGSKA (reference sequence). This chain's CDR3 is CSARDKGRDRRNQPQHF.

This clonotype counts as medium-sized by frequency. This rearrangement joins TRBV6-2 or TRBV6-3 to TRBJ2-3; TCRdb's D call, TRBD2, is unchecked because there is no DNA. This CDR3 comprises 15 residues. Germline V gene lookup returns CDR1 MNHEY and CDR2 SVGEGT. The CDR3 sequence is CASSPAWATSVAQYF.

According to its frequency, this clonotype is medium-sized. CDR3 loop: CASSRDRVNTEAFF. J is TRBJ1-1 and V is TRBV6-5; without DNA, the TCRdb call of TRBD1 cannot be checked. Germline V gene lookup returns CDR1 MNHEY and CDR2 SVGAGI. The CDR3 totals 14 residues.

This clonotype is classed as medium-sized by frequency. CDR3 protein: CASSEVGRVNSGNTIYF. The gene calls are TRBV6-1 and TRBJ1-3. The CDR3 totals 17 residues. The germline V gene has CDR1 MNHNS and CDR2 SASEGT.

In terms of frequency, this clonotype is medium-sized (0.01 to 0.1%). CDR3 in amino acids: CASSFGPTYEQYF. The chain joins TRBV5-4 to TRBJ2-7. The germline gives CDR1 SGHNT, CDR2 YYREEE (reference sequence). The CDR3 contains 13 residues.

In terms of frequency, this clonotype is medium-sized. The J gene is TRBJ2-2, the V gene TRBV7-6; the D call from TCRdb, TRBD1, cannot be confirmed without DNA. Germline CDR1 SGHVS, CDR2 FNYEAQ. CDR3 length equals 18 residues. CDR3 protein: CASSLAAGQGDKAGELFF.

This clonotype shows up as medium-sized by frequency. CDR3 sequence reads: CATYRAQEDYEQYF. This chain links TRBV6-1 with TRBJ2-7; as DNA is missing, the TRBD2 call by TCRdb cannot be tested. The CDR3 consists of 14 residues. Germline assignment: CDR1 MNHNS and CDR2 SASEGT.

By frequency, this clonotype is medium-sized. The chain joins TRBV2 to TRBJ2-1; TCRdb's D call, TRBD2, is unchecked because there is no DNA. Germline CDR1 and CDR2: SNHLY and FYNNEI. The CDR3 totals 14 residues. CDR3 residues: CASSELTRDNEQFF.

This clonotype shows up as medium-sized by frequency. The chain is built from TRBV20-1 and TRBJ2-7; no DNA is available, so the TRBD2 call from TCRdb remains unchecked. The V gene's germline CDR1 is DFQATT and CDR2 SNEGSKA (reference sequence). The CDR3 runs 17 residues. The CDR3 loop reads CSARARGTSGISYEQYF.

This clonotype counts as medium-sized (0.01 to 0.1%) by frequency. The chain recombines TRBV20-1 with TRBJ2-3; TCRdb gives TRBD2 as the D gene, but with no DNA this cannot be confirmed. The V gene's germline CDR1 is DFQATT and CDR2 SNEGSKA (reference sequence). The CDR3 sequence is 18 residues long. The CDR3 is CSARGPTSGGAWTDTQYF.

This clonotype registers large by frequency. The chain couples TRBV5-1 to TRBJ2-3. Germline V gene data show CDR1 as SGHRS and CDR2 as YFSETQ. The CDR3 length is 14 residues. CDR3 loop: CASSFQSSTDTQYF. The whole variable domain, filled in from reference TRBV5-1 and TRBJ2-3, reads KAGVTQTPRYLIKTRGQQVTLSCSPISGHRSVSWYQQTPGQGLQFLFEYFSETQRNKGNFPGRFSGRQFSNSRSEMNVSTLELGDSALYLCASSFQSSTDTQYFGPGTRLTVL.